This T cell receptor (beta chain) was identified during a study of T cell responses to AZD1222 COVID-19 vaccine. Findings and caveats of the study: In all cases, repertoires were sampled only after the peak T cell response. Vaccine-associated CD4 TCRs ranged over spike, dominating at 160-218 and 743-854. Baseline antibody screening turned up just five to seven seropositive AZD1222 recipients.

Assay used: immunoSEQ multiplex PCR; TCRdb lists only in-frame clones, some missing. The sample includes 70,000 to 95,000 clones, approximately 90% of them seen just once. Note on this clone: Antigen specificity is unknown. The junction differs from germline at one of its ends, possibly a read error.

Germline CDR1 and CDR2: SGDLS and YYNGEE. The CDR3 runs to 13 residues. Pooled together were second doses at about 4 or about 12 weeks. The rearrangement uses TRBV9 and TRBJ1-2; D remains unclear. Sequenced material: peripheral blood, taken 28 days after the second AZD1222 dose. This TCR was recovered from an adult who received the AZD1222 COVID-19 vaccine. The DNA of the CDR3 is TGTGCCAGCAGCGGCCCCGGACGCCTGGAGGAACGCTTC. Translating gives CASSGPGRLEERF.